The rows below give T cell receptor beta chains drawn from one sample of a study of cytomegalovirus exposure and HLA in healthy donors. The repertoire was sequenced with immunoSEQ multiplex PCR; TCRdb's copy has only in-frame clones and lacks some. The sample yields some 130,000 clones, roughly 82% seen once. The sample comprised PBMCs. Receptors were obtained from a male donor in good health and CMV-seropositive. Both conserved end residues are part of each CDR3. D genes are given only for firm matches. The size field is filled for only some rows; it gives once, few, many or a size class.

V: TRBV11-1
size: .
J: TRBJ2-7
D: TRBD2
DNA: TGTGCCAGCAGCTCGGGACTAGCGGAACACTTTTGGTCCTACGAGCAGTACTTC
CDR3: CASSSGLAEHFWSYEQYF

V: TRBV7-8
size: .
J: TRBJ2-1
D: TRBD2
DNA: TGTGCCAGCAGCTTAGGGCGACTAGCGGGATGGGGTGAGCAGTTCTTC
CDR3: CASSLGRLAGWGEQFF

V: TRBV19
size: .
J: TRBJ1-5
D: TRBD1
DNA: TGTGCCAGTAGTACCCAGGGGGCTAACAATCAGCCCCAGCATTTT
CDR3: CASSTQGANNQPQHF

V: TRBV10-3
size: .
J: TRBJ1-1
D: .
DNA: TGTGCCATCATGAAATCGGGCCCGGCGGGTGAAGCTTTCTTT
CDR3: CAIMKSGPAGEAFF

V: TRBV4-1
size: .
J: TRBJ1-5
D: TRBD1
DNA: TGCGCCAGCAGCTACAGACAGGGGGCCGGGCAGCCCCAGCATTTT
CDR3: CASSYRQGAGQPQHF

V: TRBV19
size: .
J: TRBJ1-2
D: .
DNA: TGTGCCAGTAGTAGCTCCGGGGGCTATGGCTACACCTTC
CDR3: CASSSSGGYGYTF

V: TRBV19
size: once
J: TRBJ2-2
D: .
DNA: TGTGCCAGTAGTTGGGGCAGGGAGAACACCGGGGAGCTGTTTTTT
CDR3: CASSWGRENTGELFF

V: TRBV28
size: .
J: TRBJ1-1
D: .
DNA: TGTGCCAGCAGTGAGGGGCAGGGGACTGAAGCTTTCTTT
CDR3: CASSEGQGTEAFF

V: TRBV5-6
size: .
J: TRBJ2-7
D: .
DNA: TGTGCCAGCAGCTTGCATGACGAGCAGTACTTC
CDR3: CASSLHDEQYF

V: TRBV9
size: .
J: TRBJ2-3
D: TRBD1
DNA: TGTGCCAGCAGCGTAGGAGGGACAGGGGCTAGGGGGGATACGCAGTATTTT
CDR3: CASSVGGTGARGDTQYF

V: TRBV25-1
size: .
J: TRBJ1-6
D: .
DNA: TGTGCCAGCAGTGATCACAAGAATTCACCCCTCCACTTT
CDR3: CASSDHKNSPLHF

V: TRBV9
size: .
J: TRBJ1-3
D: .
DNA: TGTGCCAGCAGCGTAGGATCGGGGAACACCATATATTTT
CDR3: CASSVGSGNTIYF

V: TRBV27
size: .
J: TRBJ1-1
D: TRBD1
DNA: TGTGCCAGCAGTCCGGACAGGGGGATGAACACTGAAGCTTTCTTT
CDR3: CASSPDRGMNTEAFF

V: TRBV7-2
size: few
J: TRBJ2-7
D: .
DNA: TGTGCCAGCAGCTCGAGACAGGGCGGGGTCCACGAGCAGTACTTC
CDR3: CASSSRQGGVHEQYF

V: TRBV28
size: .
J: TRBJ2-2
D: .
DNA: TGTGCCAGCAGGGCCGGGTTAACCGGGGAGCTGTTTTTT
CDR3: CASRAGLTGELFF

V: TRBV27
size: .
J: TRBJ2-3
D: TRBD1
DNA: TGTGCCAGCGGTCAGGGGGCGCTGAGCACAGATACGCAGTATTTT
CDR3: CASGQGALSTDTQYF

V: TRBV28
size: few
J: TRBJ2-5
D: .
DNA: TGTGCCAGCAGTTGGAGGGAGACCCAGTACTTC
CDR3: CASSWRETQYF

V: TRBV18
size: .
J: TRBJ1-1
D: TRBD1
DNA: TGTGCCAGCTCCCTCGGACAGGGAAGAACTGAAGCTTTCTTT
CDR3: CASSLGQGRTEAFF

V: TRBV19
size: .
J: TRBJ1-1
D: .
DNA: TGTGCCAGTAGTATATCCCGGGGGGACACTGAAGCTTTCTTT
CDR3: CASSISRGDTEAFF

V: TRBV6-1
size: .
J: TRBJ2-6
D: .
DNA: TGTGCCAGCAGTGTAAACTGGAAATCTGGGGCCAACGGCCTGACTTTC
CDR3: CASSVNWKSGANGLTF

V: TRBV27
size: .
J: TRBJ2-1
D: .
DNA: TGTGCCAGCAGTAGGACTTTAGGGAATGAGCAGTTCTTC
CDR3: CASSRTLGNEQFF

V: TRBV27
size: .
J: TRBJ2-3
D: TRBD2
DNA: TGTGCCAGCGGTCAGGCGGGAGATCCCACAGATACGCAGTATTTT
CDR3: CASGQAGDPTDTQYF

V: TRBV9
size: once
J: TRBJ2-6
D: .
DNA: TGTGCCAGCAGCGTAGGAGGTAGCCATGGGGCCAACGTCCTGACTTTC
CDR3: CASSVGGSHGANVLTF

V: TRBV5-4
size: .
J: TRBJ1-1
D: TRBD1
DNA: TGTGCCAGCAGCTTTGGCACCGACAGGGGAAAGACTGAAGCTTTCTTT
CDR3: CASSFGTDRGKTEAFF